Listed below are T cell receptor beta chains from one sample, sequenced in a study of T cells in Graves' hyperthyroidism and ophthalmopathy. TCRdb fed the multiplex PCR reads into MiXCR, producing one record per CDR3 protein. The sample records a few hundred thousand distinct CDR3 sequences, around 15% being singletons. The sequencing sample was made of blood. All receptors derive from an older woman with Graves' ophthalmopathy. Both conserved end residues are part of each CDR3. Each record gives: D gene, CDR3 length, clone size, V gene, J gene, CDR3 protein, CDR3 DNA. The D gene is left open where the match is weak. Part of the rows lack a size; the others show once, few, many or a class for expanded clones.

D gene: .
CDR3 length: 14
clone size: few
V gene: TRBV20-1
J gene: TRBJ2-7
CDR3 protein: CSARSGGVSYEQYF
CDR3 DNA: TGCAGTGCTAGATCCGGTGGCGTCTCCTACGAGCAGTACTTC

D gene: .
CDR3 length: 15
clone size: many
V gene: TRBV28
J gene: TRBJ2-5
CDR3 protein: CASRGAGEGQETQYF
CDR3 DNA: TGTGCCAGCCGGGGGGCAGGGGAAGGTCAAGAGACCCAGTACTTC

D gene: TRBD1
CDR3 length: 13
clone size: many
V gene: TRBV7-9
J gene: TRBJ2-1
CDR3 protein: CASSFSDRDEQFF
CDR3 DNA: TGTGCCAGCAGCTTTAGCGACAGGGATGAGCAGTTCTTC

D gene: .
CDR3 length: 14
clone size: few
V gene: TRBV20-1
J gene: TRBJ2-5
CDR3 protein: CSPVPGDEQETQYF
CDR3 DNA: TGCAGTCCTGTACCGGGAGATGAGCAAGAGACCCAGTACTTC

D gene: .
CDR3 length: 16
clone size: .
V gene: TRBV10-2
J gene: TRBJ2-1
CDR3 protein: CASSDSPGEPYNEQFF
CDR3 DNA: TGCGCCAGCAGTGACTCGCCGGGAGAGCCCTACAATGAGCAGTTCTTC

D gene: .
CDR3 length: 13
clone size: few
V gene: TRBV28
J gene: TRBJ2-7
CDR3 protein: CASSLGDHYEQYF
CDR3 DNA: TGTGCCAGCAGTTTAGGGGACCACTACGAGCAGTACTTC

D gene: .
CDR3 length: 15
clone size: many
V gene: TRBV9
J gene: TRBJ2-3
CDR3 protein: CASSVDGGQTDTQYF
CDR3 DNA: TGTGCCAGCAGCGTGGACGGGGGGCAGACAGATACGCAGTATTTT

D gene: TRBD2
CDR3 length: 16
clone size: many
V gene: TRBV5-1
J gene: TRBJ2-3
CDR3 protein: CASSLVAGGDTDTQYF
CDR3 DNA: TGCGCCAGCAGCTTGGTTGCGGGAGGGGACACAGATACGCAGTATTTT

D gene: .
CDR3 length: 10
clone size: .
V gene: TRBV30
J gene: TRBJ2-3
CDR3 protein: CAWGWDTQYF
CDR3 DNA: TGTGCCTGGGGGTGGGATACGCAGTATTTT

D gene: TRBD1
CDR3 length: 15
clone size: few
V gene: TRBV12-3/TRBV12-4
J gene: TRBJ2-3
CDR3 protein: CASSLTGQGADTQYF
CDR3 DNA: TGTGCCAGCAGTTTAACGGGACAGGGGGCAGATACGCAGTATTTT

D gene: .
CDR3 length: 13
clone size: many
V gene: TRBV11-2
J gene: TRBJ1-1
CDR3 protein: CASSLRELTEAFF
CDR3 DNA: TGTGCCAGCAGCTTAAGGGAATTGACTGAAGCTTTCTTT

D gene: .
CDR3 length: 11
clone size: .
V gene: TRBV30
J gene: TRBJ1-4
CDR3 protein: CAWTLEEKLFF
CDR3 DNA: TGTGCCTGGACCCTGGAGGAAAAACTGTTTTTT

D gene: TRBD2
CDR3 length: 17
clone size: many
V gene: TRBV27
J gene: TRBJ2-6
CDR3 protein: CASSRLAGISGANVLTF
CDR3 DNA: TGTGCCAGCAGTCGATTAGCGGGGATCTCTGGGGCCAACGTCCTGACTTTC

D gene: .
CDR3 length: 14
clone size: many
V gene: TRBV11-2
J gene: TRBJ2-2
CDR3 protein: CASSLRGGTGELFF
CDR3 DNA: TGTGCCAGCAGCCTAAGGGGGGGGACCGGGGAGCTGTTTTTT

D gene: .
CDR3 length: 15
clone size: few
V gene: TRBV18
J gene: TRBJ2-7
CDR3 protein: CASSPQTIGWYEQYF
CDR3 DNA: TGTGCCAGCTCACCGCAGACGATTGGTTGGTACGAGCAGTACTTC

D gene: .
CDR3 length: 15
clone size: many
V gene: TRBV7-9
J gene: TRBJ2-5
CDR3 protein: CASSPLGRGQETQYF
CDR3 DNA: TGTGCCAGCAGCCCCCTGGGAAGGGGCCAAGAGACCCAGTACTTC

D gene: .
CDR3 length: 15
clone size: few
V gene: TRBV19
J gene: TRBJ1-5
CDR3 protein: CASRWDGNSNQPQHF
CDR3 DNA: TGTGCCAGTAGATGGGACGGGAATAGCAATCAGCCCCAGCATTTT

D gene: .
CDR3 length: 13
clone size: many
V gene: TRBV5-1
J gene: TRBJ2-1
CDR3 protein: CASSRDNYNEQFF
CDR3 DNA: TGCGCCAGCAGCCGCGACAACTACAATGAGCAGTTCTTC

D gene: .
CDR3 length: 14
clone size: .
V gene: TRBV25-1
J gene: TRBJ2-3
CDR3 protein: CASSESEATDTQYF
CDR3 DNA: TGTGCCAGCAGTGAAAGCGAGGCGACAGATACGCAGTATTTT

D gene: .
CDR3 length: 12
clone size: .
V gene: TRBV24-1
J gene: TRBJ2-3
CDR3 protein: CATSETTDTQYF
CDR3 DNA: TGTGCCACCAGTGAAACCACAGATACGCAGTATTTT

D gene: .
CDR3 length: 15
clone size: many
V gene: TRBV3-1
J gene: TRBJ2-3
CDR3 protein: CASSQTSGSTDTQYF
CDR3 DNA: TGTGCCAGCAGCCAAACGAGCGGGTCCACAGATACGCAGTATTTT

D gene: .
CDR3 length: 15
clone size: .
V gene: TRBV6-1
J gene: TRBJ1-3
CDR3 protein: CASSENDISGNTIYF
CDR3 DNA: TGTGCCAGCAGTGAAAACGACATCTCTGGAAACACCATATATTTT

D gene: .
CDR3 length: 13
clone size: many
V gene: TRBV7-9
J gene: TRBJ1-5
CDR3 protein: CASSLKGDQPQHF
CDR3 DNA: TGTGCCAGCAGCTTAAAGGGGGACCAGCCCCAGCATTTT

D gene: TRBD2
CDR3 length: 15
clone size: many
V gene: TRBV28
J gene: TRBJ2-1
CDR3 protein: CASSPGTSGLDEQFF
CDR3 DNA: TGTGCCAGCAGTCCCGGGACTAGCGGGTTGGATGAGCAGTTCTTC

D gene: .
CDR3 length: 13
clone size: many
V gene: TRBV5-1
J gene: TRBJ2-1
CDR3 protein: CASSGDGVREQFF
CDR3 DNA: TGCGCCAGCAGCGGGGACGGGGTTCGGGAGCAGTTCTTC

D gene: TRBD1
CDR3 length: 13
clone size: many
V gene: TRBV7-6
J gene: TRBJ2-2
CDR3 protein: CASSEDRAGELFF
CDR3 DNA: TGTGCCAGCAGCGAGGACAGGGCCGGGGAGCTGTTTTTT

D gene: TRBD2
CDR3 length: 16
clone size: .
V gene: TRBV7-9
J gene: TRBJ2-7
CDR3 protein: CASSLAGTSGRREQYF
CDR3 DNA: TGTGCCAGCAGCTTAGCCGGGACTAGCGGGAGGCGCGAGCAGTACTTC

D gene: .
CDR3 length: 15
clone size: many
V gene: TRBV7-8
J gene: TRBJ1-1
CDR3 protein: CASSPPQQGSNEAFF
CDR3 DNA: TGTGCCAGCAGCCCGCCCCAACAGGGAAGCAATGAAGCTTTCTTT

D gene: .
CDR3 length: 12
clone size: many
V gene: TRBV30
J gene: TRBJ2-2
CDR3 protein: CAWSRYTGELFF
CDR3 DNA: TGTGCCTGGAGTAGGTACACCGGGGAGCTGTTTTTT

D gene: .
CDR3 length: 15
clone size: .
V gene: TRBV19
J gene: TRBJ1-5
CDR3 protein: CASSRVHRSNQPQHF
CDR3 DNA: TGTGCCAGTAGTCGGGTCCATCGGAGCAATCAGCCCCAGCATTTT

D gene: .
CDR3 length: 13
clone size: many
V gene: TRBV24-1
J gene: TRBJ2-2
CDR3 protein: CATRIGGTGELFF
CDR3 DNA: TGTGCCACCAGGATCGGGGGCACCGGGGAGCTGTTTTTT

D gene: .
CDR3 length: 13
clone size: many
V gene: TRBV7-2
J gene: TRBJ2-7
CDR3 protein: CASSLVLADEQYF
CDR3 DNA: TGTGCCAGCAGCTTAGTACTAGCAGATGAGCAGTACTTC

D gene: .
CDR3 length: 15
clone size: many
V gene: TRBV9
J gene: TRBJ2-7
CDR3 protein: CASSAGWGAGNEQYF
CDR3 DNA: TGTGCCAGCAGCGCAGGGTGGGGCGCGGGAAACGAGCAGTACTTC

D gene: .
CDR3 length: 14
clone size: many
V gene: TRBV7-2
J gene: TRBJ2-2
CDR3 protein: CASSAGLTTGELFF
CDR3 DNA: TGTGCCAGCAGCGCCGGACTGACCACCGGGGAGCTGTTTTTT

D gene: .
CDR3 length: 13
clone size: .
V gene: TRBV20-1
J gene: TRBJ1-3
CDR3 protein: CSANADSGNTIYF
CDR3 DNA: TGCAGTGCTAACGCGGACTCTGGAAACACCATATATTTT

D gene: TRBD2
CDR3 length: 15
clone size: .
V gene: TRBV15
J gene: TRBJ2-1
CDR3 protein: CATSRLAGVSYEQFF
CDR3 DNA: TGTGCCACCAGTCGACTAGCGGGAGTGTCCTACGAGCAGTTCTTC

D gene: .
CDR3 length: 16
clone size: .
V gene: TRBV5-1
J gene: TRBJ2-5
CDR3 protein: CASSLAGQTGQETQYF
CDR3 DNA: TGCGCCAGCAGCTTGGCCGGACAGACTGGCCAAGAGACCCAGTACTTC

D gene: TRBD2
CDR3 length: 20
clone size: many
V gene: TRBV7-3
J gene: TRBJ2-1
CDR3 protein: CASSSDMGLAGGGNHNEQFF
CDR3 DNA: TGTGCCAGCAGCTCCGATATGGGACTAGCGGGGGGGGGAAACCACAATGAGCAGTTCTTC

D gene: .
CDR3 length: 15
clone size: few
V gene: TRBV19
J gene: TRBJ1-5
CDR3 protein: CASSILRHPNQPQHF
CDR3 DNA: TGTGCCAGTAGTATCCTCAGGCACCCGAATCAGCCCCAGCATTTT

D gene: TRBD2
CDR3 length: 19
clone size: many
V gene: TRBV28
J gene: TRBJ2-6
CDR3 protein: CASSLWSRGGGSGANVLTF
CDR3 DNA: TGTGCCAGCAGTTTATGGTCGCGGGGGGGGGGCTCTGGGGCCAACGTCCTGACTTTC

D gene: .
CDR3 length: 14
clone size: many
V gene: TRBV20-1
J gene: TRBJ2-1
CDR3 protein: CSARATLLAAEQFF
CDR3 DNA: TGCAGTGCTAGAGCAACGTTACTAGCAGCCGAGCAGTTCTTC

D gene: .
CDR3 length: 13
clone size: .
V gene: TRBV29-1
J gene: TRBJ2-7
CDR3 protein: CSALGHGAYEQYF
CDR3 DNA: TGCAGCGCCTTAGGACATGGAGCCTACGAGCAGTACTTC

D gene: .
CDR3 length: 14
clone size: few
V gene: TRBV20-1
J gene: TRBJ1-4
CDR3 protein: CSARDKAFNEKLFF
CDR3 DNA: TGCAGTGCTAGAGATAAGGCTTTCAATGAAAAACTGTTTTTT

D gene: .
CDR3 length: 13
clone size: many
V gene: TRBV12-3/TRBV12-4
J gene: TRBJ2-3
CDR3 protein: CASSLGEADTQYF
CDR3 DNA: TGTGCCAGCAGTTTAGGGGAGGCAGATACGCAGTATTTT

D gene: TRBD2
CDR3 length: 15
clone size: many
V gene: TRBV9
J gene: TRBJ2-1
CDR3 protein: CASSVYPGLVIEQFF
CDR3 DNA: TGTGCCAGCAGCGTGTACCCGGGACTAGTCATTGAGCAGTTCTTC

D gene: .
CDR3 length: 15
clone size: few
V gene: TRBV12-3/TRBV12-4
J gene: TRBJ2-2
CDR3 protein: CASRYRNGYTGELFF
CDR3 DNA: TGTGCCAGCCGGTACCGGAACGGATACACCGGGGAGCTGTTTTTT

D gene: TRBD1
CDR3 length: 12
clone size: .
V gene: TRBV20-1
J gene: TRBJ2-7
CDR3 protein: CSANDRAYEQYF
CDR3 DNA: TGCAGTGCAAATGACAGGGCCTACGAGCAGTACTTC

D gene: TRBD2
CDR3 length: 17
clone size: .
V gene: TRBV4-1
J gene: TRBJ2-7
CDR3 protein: CASSQGLRPSGNYEQYF
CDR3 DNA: TGCGCCAGCAGCCAAGGTCTACGGCCTAGCGGGAACTACGAGCAGTACTTC

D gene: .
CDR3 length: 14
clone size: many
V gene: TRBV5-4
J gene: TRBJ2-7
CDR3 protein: CASSQDGSRYEQYF
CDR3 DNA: TGTGCCAGCAGTCAGGACGGTTCGCGCTACGAGCAGTACTTC